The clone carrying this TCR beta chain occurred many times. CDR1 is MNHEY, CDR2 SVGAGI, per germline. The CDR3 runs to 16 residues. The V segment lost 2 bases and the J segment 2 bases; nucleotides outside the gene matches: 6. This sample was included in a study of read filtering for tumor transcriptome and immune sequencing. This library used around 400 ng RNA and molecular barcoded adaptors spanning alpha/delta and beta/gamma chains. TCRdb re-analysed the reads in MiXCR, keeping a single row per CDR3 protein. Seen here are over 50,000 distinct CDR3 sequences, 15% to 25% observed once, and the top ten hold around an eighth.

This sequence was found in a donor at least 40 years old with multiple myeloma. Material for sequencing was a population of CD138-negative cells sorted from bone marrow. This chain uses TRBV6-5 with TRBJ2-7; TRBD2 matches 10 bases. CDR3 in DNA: TGTGCCAGCAGTTACCTACCTAGCGGGAGTACCTACGAGCAGTACTTC. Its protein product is CASSYLPSGSTYEQYF.